A single sample gave rise to the 20 T cell receptor beta chains below, sequenced in a study of blood T cells in healthy people across ages. The authors ran a second PCR of about 7 to 11 cycles using a sample-barcoded 5' primer and a J-beta primer mix. TCRdb redid the calling of the 5' RACE reads with MiXCR, one entry per CDR3 protein. The sample lists about 780,000 distinct CDR3 sequences, around 50% occurring once. The sample was blood. Receptors originate from a man older than 75 in good health.

The table lists this clonotype with a few counts. V and J are TRBV7-2 and TRBJ2-3; 8 bases map to TRBD2. Germline V lookup: CDR1 SGHTA, CDR2 FQGNSA. Losses at the gene ends were 3 bases for V and 6 bases for J; bases not matched to a gene: 8. This CDR3 region has 15 residues. The CDR3 reads CASSFRAASGDTQYF. The CDR3 nucleotides are TGTGCCAGCAGCTTTAGGGCGGCTAGCGGGGATACGCAGTATTTT.

This clonotype was observed a handful of times. J is TRBJ1-6 and V is TRBV20-1; 8 nucleotides match TRBD1. The V gene's germline CDR1 is DFQATT and CDR2 SNEGSKA (reference sequence). V lost 1 base to trimming and J lost 9 bases; unmatched junction nucleotides: 8. The CDR3 has 15 residues. CDR3 protein: CSARANPGGFSPLHF. In nucleotides, the CDR3 is TGCAGTGCTAGAGCTAACCCAGGGGGCTTTTCACCCCTCCACTTT.

The genes are TRBV6-2 or TRBV6-3 and TRBJ1-1, with D unclear. The CDR3 runs to 13 residues. The germline V and J ends were trimmed by 0 bases and 3 bases, with 5 bases remaining between them. Germline CDR1 reads MNHEY; CDR2 reads SVGEGT. DNA for the CDR3: TGTGCCAGCAGTTACTCGTTTGACACTGAAGCTTTCTTT. It codes for CASSYSFDTEAFF.

This clonotype showed up just a few times. CDR3 sequence reads: CASRRERSYNEQFF. CDR3 in DNA: TGTGCCAGTAGGCGGGAGCGTTCCTACAATGAGCAGTTCTTC. This chain connects TRBV19 to TRBJ2-1; the match to TRBD2 covers 7 bases. Germline-derived CDR1 and CDR2 are LNHDA and SQIVND (reference sequence). V was clipped by 6 bases and J by 1 base; unmatched bases: 3. This CDR3 is 14 amino acids long.

This clonotype turned up a few times. The chain combines TRBV16 with TRBJ2-3; no clear D gene. In germline, CDR1 is KGHSY, CDR2 FQNENV. The CDR3 covers 16 residues. Trimming left V 3 bases short and J 1 base short, with 14 bases between. The CDR3 DNA is TGTGCCAGCAGCCAGTTTCGAAGCTCGGGCACAGATACGCAGTATTTT. Its protein is CASSQFRSSGTDTQYF.

The chain is built from TRBV2 and TRBJ1-2; 7 nucleotides align to TRBD1. Germline V gene lookup returns CDR1 SNHLY and CDR2 FYNNEI. The CDR3 runs 11 residues. V was clipped by 5 bases and J by 13 bases; unmatched bases: 7. CDR3 nucleotides: TGTGCCAGCAGTCAGGGACAGCGGTTCACCTTC. Encoded protein: CASSQGQRFTF.

The chain uses TRBV29-1 and TRBJ2-5; D could derive from TRBD1 or TRBD2 (5 bases each). Judging by the DNA end, TRBJ2-7 fits better; the J call may be wrong. CDR3 length: 15 residues. Germline CDR1 reads SQVTM; CDR2 reads ANQGSEA. In nucleotides, the CDR3 is TGCAGCGTTGAAGATCGGGGTTGGCAGGGATACGAGCAGTACTTC. Its protein is CSVEDRGWQGYEQYF.

The chain links TRBV6-1 to TRBJ2-1, with 8 bases lining up with TRBD2. The germline gives CDR1 MNHNS, CDR2 SASEGT. The CDR3 totals 16 residues. The V segment lost 3 bases and the J segment 3 bases; nucleotides outside the gene matches: 7. CDR3 loop: CASSDIGTRDYNEQFF. CDR3 DNA sequence: TGTGCCAGCAGTGACATCGGGACTAGGGACTACAATGAGCAGTTCTTC.

The table lists this clonotype with many counts. The chain carries TRBV15 and TRBJ2-7; D is ambiguous. Germline assignment: CDR1 LNHNV and CDR2 YYDKDF (reference sequence). V lost 6 bases and J lost 0, with 9 bases in between. This CDR3 has 13 amino acids. The CDR3 DNA follows: TGTGCCACCAGGGACCGTAGCTCCTACGAGCAGTACTTC. Its translation: CATRDRSSYEQYF.

The rearrangement links TRBV5-1 to TRBJ2-3; 9 nucleotides match TRBD2. Trimming took 0 bases from V and 0 from J; bases not matched to a gene: 8. In germline, CDR1 is SGHRS, CDR2 YFSETQ. This CDR3 region has 18 residues. The CDR3 is CASSLAVAGGSSTDTQYF. The CDR3 DNA reads as TGCGCCAGCAGCTTGGCAGTTGCGGGAGGGTCTAGCACAGATACGCAGTATTTT.

The J gene is TRBJ1-4, the V gene TRBV24-1, with D unclear. The germline V gene encodes CDR1 KGHDR and CDR2 SFDVKD. The CDR3 is 15 amino acids. The V gene lost 0 bases and the J gene lost 7 bases, with 11 bases spanning the gap. The CDR3 nucleotides are TGTGCCACCAGTGATTTGAATCCGGGCGGTGAAAAACTGTTTTTT. This translates into CATSDLNPGGEKLFF.

This clonotype was detected only a few times. The V gene is TRBV11-1, the J gene TRBJ1-2; D ambiguous. There are 13 residues in the CDR3. Germline V gene sequence: CDR1 SGHAT, CDR2 FQDESV (reference sequence). V lost 3 bases and J lost 4, with 9 bases in between. The chain's CDR3 is CASSFTDLYGYTF. The CDR3 DNA sequence: TGTGCCAGCAGCTTTACAGACCTCTATGGCTACACCTTC.

The chain joins TRBV25-1 to TRBJ2-3; 8 bases are a match to TRBD2. V lost 4 bases, J lost 4 bases, and 4 bases stayed unmatched. The germline CDR1 and CDR2 sequences are MGHDK and SYGVNS. The CDR3 sequence is 14 residues long. The chain's CDR3 is CASSAPGGSDTQYF. CDR3 DNA sequence: TGTGCCAGCAGTGCCCCGGGGGGGTCAGATACGCAGTATTTT. Drawing the rest from reference TRBV25-1 and TRBJ2-3, the complete variable domain is EADIYQTPRYLVIGTGKKITLECSQTMGHDKMYWYQQDPGMELHLIHYSYGVNSTEKGDLSSESTVSRIRTEHFPLTLESARPSHTSQYLCASSAPGGSDTQYFGPGTRLTVL.

In its sample, this clonotype was seen many times. This chain uses TRBV12-3 or TRBV12-4 with TRBJ2-1; tentatively, D is TRBD2 (5 bases). V lost 6 bases and J 2 bases, leaving 14 bases between the germline ends. CDR3 length: 15 residues. CDR3 protein: CASRLGVRAYNEQFF. The CDR3 DNA sequence: TGTGCCAGCAGGCTCGGGGTAAGGGCCTACAATGAGCAGTTCTTC.

The chain couples TRBV20-1 to TRBJ2-3; 8 bases fit TRBD2. Germline V gene sequence: CDR1 DFQATT, CDR2 SNEGSKA (reference sequence). CDR3 length equals 20 residues. Trimming took 0 bases from V and 2 from J; bases not matched to a gene: 19. CDR3 sequence: CSARDLGRGTRGRPTDTQYF. CDR3 sequence (DNA): TGCAGTGCTAGAGATTTGGGGAGGGGGACCCGCGGGAGGCCCACAGATACGCAGTATTTT.

With respect to this clonotype: This may be a read error, as it is one base from a much larger clone. V usage is TRBV12-3 or TRBV12-4 and J usage is TRBJ2-1, with D tentatively TRBD1 (6 bases). The CDR3 is 15 amino acids. Trimming pared 5 bases from V and 7 bases from J, leaving 18 bases between. CDR3 protein: CASSQGLGPSNEQFF. DNA of the CDR3: TGTGCCAGCAGTCAGGGGCTCGGGCCTTCGAATGAGCAGTTCTTC.

This sequence joins TRBV12-3 or TRBV12-4 and TRBJ1-6, with 7 bases lining up with TRBD1. The junction had 3 bases not matched to a gene; V was cut back by 5 bases and J by 5 bases. The CDR3 covers 14 residues. The CDR3: CASSTGQNNSPLHF. The CDR3 DNA sequence: TGTGCCAGCAGTACGGGACAGAATAATTCACCCCTCCACTTT.

This chain joins TRBV20-1 and TRBJ1-2; D might be TRBD1 (5 bases). The germline V gene encodes CDR1 DFQATT and CDR2 SNEGSKA (reference sequence). The CDR3 spans 12 residues. Trimming shortened V by 5 bases and J by 10 bases, and 17 bases separated the two germline ends. The CDR3 sequence is CSAHRLGETYTF. The CDR3 DNA follows: TGCAGTGCTCATCGTTTGGGGGAGACCTACACCTTC.

This sequence joins TRBV29-1 and TRBJ2-5; D ambiguous. This CDR3 spans 14 amino acids. Trimming pared 1 base from V and 2 bases from J, leaving 11 bases between. Germline CDR1 and CDR2: SQVTM and ANQGSEA. The CDR3 sequence is CSVEVGNRQETQYF. In nucleotides, the CDR3 is TGCAGCGTTGAAGTCGGAAACAGACAAGAGACCCAGTACTTC.

The chain combines TRBV7-3 with TRBJ2-1, with 8 bases lining up with TRBD2. The tail of the sequence fits TRBJ2-7 better, so the J call may be wrong. CDR3 length: 16 residues. CDR1 SGHTA and CDR2 FQGTGA come from the germline V gene. The CDR3 nucleotides are TGTGCCAGCAGCTTAAAAGCGGGAGTTTCCTACAATGAGCAGTACTTC. Translating it yields CASSLKAGVSYNEQYF.